This T cell receptor (beta chain) came from a study of cytomegalovirus exposure and HLA in healthy donors. Germline loops: CDR1 SGHTA, CDR2 FQGNSA. V was pared by 2 bases and J by 4 bases, with 14 bases between. There are 15 residues in the CDR3. With 60 Vbeta and 13 Jbeta primers, the PCR was carried out. The data were produced by immunoSEQ multiplex PCR, yet TCRdb's version contains in-frame clones alone and is incomplete. The sample has 150,000 or so clones, 65% to 85% seen once. This chain joins TRBV7-2 and TRBJ1-2; TRBD1 might be the D (5 bases). The clonotype comes from a male donor in good health and CMV-seropositive. Sequencing input: PBMCs. CDR3 coding DNA: TGTGCCAGCAGCTTAATCGGCAGGGATCGCTATGGCTACACCTTC. Its protein is CASSLIGRDRYGYTF.